This entry features one TCR beta chain sequence. The data were taken from a study of blood T cell repertoires in COVID-19. The overall study: Whether acute or convalescent, the COVID-19 samples came from the United States, Italy and Spain. The analysed material was cDNA or gDNA that came from T cells, B-cell-depleted T cells, or PBMCs.

This CDR3 comprises 17 residues. Germline lookup yields CDR1 LGHDT and CDR2 YNNKEL (reference sequence). The junction had 7 bases not matched to a gene; V was cut back by 0 bases and J by 0 bases. Per the authors' pipeline: Amplification with reference gene primers provided the estimates of nucleated cell counts. The repertoire was sequenced with immunoSEQ multiplex PCR; TCRdb's copy has only in-frame clones and lacks some. V and J calls and clone size come straight from that table; D and trimming were deduced from the DNA. This repertoire shows just under 90,000 clones, 72% found once; its top ten account for 13% to 15%.

This clonotype was sampled from a woman older than 75 with acute or convalescent COVID-19. The specimen sequenced was peripheral blood. The J gene is TRBJ1-1, the V gene TRBV3-1 (or the pseudogene TRBV3-2), with 7 bases matching TRBD1. The CDR3 nucleotides are TGTGCCAGCAGCCAAGATATCGGACAGGACATGAACACTGAAGCTTTCTTT. Its protein product is CASSQDIGQDMNTEAFF.